The 27 T cell receptor beta chains below all came from one sample that was sequenced in a study of T cell changes during pregnancy in multiple sclerosis. Here immunoSEQ multiplex PCR was the method, and the copy in TCRdb shows in-frame clones only, minus some. The sample has just over 15,000 clones, about 80% seen once. The specimen comprised CD8+ T cells from peripheral blood mononuclear cells, sampled after pregnancy. These receptors all stem from a female donor in good health, enrolled as a control in a pregnancy study.

The chain has TRBV13 and TRBJ1-1, with TRBD1 as a possible D gene (5 bases). Germline loops: CDR1 PRHDT, CDR2 FYEKMQ (reference sequence). Trimming shortened V by 5 bases and J by 7 bases, and 11 bases separated the two germline ends. CDR3 length: 12 amino acids. For the CDR3, the DNA is TGTGCCAGCAGCCAAGGGGTGGGTGAAGCTTTCTTT. This encodes CASSQGVGEAFF.

The V gene is TRBV5-6, the J gene TRBJ2-1, with TRBD2 as a possible D gene (6 bases). The CDR3 length is 12 residues. Germline V gene lookup returns CDR1 SGHDT and CDR2 YYEEEE. Trimming stripped 4 bases from V and 7 bases from J, with 9 bases between. Here the CDR3 reads CASSGGVNEQFF. The DNA for the CDR3 is TGTGCCAGCAGCGGCGGGGTTAATGAGCAGTTCTTC.

The rearrangement links TRBV19 to TRBJ2-3, with D perhaps matching TRBD2 (7 bases). V lost 1 base to trimming and J lost 0 bases, with 11 bases between them. Germline V lookup: CDR1 LNHDA, CDR2 SQIVND (reference sequence). The CDR3 consists of 16 residues. CDR3 residues: CASSIGGGASTDTQYF. CDR3 nucleotides: TGTGCCAGTAGTATAGGTGGGGGGGCAAGCACAGATACGCAGTATTTT. Drawing the rest from reference TRBV19 and TRBJ2-3, the complete variable domain is DGGITQSPKYLFRKEGQNVTLSCEQNLNHDAMYWYRQDPGQGLRLIYYSQIVNDFQKGDIAEGYSVSREKKESFPLTVTSAQKNPTAFYLCASSIGGGASTDTQYFGPGTRLTVL.

The chain's CDR3 is CASSSGTSRFQPDQPQHF. CDR3 sequence (DNA): TGTGCCAGCAGCTCCGGGACTTCCAGGTTTCAGCCCGATCAGCCCCAGCATTTT. The J gene is TRBJ1-5, the V gene TRBV5-6; tentative D call: TRBD1 (5 bases). This CDR3 spans 18 amino acids. Germline V gene sequence: CDR1 SGHDT, CDR2 YYEEEE. Trimming stripped 3 bases from V and 5 bases from J, with 24 bases between.

This clone is termed large. CDR3 sequence (DNA): TGTGCCTGGAGTGAAGGACAGGGAATAGGCACTGAAGCTTTCTTT. Translation gives CAWSEGQGIGTEAFF. J is TRBJ1-1 and V is TRBV30; TRBD1 aligns across 8 bases. The CDR3 length is 15 residues. Germline trimming cut 1 base from V and 4 bases from J; bases unmatched to any gene: 8. Germline CDR1 reads GTSNPN; CDR2 reads SVGIG (reference sequence).

The chain combines TRBV6-1 with TRBJ2-7; 7 bases agree with TRBD2. The ends lost 7 bases at V and 2 bases at J; junction bases unmatched: 8. The CDR3 is 14 amino acids. CDR1 and CDR2 (germline): MNHNS, SASEGT. CDR3 DNA sequence: TGTGCCAGCACCGGGGGGACGGAGGCCTACGAGCAGTACTTC. This gives the protein CASTGGTEAYEQYF.

The sample holds a few counts of this clone. The CDR3 nucleotides read TGCGCCAGCAGCCCGGGACTAGCGGGAGGGCCTAGCACAGATACGCAGTATTTT. Protein product: CASSPGLAGGPSTDTQYF. V usage is TRBV4-1 and J usage is TRBJ2-3, with 16 bases that match TRBD2. The length of the CDR3 is 18 residues. The V gene end was trimmed by 4 bases and the J gene end by 0 bases; junction bases not matched to a gene: 4. CDR1 and CDR2 from the germline V gene are MGHRA and YSYEKL.

V is TRBV6-4 and J is TRBJ2-1; 14 positions match TRBD2. The CDR3 contains 14 residues. J gave up 10 bases and V 2 bases, and 1 base lay outside the gene matches. From germline, CDR1 is MRHNA and CDR2 SNTAGT. The CDR3 is CASSDGLAGGEQFF. In DNA, the CDR3 is TGTGCCAGCAGTGACGGACTAGCGGGGGGCGAGCAGTTCTTC.

The chain combines TRBV27 with TRBJ2-7; the match to TRBD2 covers 9 bases. Unmatched junction bases numbered 17, after V lost 6 bases and J lost 5 bases. The CDR3 loop spans 17 amino acids. Germline-derived CDR1 and CDR2 are MNHEY and SMNVEV (reference sequence). The CDR3 is CASSHSKGLASFHEQYF. For the CDR3, the DNA is TGTGCCAGCAGCCACTCAAAAGGACTAGCGTCTTTTCACGAGCAGTACTTC.

The V call is TRBV4-3, the J call TRBJ1-6; D perhaps matches TRBD1 (6 bases). CDR3 length: 15 residues. V lost 1 base and J lost 5, with 9 bases in between. Germline V gene sequence: CDR1 LGHNA, CDR2 YSLEER. DNA for the CDR3: TGCGCCAGCAGCCAAGCTCAGGGGCATAATTCACCCCTCCACTTT. It codes for CASSQAQGHNSPLHF.

The chain is built from TRBV6-6 and TRBJ1-2; possible D gene TRBD1, 5 bases. This CDR3 contains 13 residues. V was pared by 5 bases and J by 8 bases, with 15 bases between. Looked up from germline, CDR1 is MNHNY and CDR2 is SVGAGI (reference sequence). DNA of the CDR3: TGTGCCAGCAGTGGCGACAGCCGACTGGGCTACACCTTC. Translating gives CASSGDSRLGYTF.

This sequence joins TRBV27 and TRBJ1-4; 7 bases align to TRBD1. The CDR3 length is 15 residues. J gave up 7 bases and V 2 bases, and 7 bases lay outside the gene matches. The germline V gene has CDR1 MNHEY and CDR2 SMNVEV (reference sequence). The CDR3 loop is CASSLTRGRFEKLFF. The CDR3 bases are TGTGCCAGCAGTTTAACGAGGGGGCGCTTTGAAAAACTGTTTTTT.

The genes are TRBV7-9 and TRBJ1-2; D gene unclear. V lost 1 base and J 0 bases, leaving 9 bases between the germline ends. The length of the CDR3 is 15 residues. Germline assignment: CDR1 SEHNR and CDR2 FQNEAQ (reference sequence). CDR3 bases: TGTGCCAGCAGCTTAGTAACCGGAGCTAACTATGGCTACACCTTC. This codes for CASSLVTGANYGYTF.

The chain combines TRBV7-2 with TRBJ2-7; TRBD1 is a possible D gene (5 bases). The CDR3 extends over 15 amino acids. Germline V CDR1 and CDR2: SGHTA, FQGNSA. V gave up 5 bases and J gave up 3 bases, with 17 bases separating them. The DNA for the CDR3 is TGTGCCAGCAGCGCCGAGACAGAAGCCATCTACGAGCAGTACTTC. It is translated as CASSAETEAIYEQYF.

This chain connects TRBV27 to TRBJ2-7, with 7 nucleotides matching TRBD2. The CDR3 is made up of 16 amino acids. The germline gives CDR1 MNHEY, CDR2 SMNVEV (reference sequence). Trimming cost V 2 bases and J 4 bases; bases outside gene matches: 11. This chain's CDR3 is CASSLPPTAGEYEQYF. In DNA, the CDR3 is TGTGCCAGCAGTTTACCCCCCACGGCGGGAGAATACGAGCAGTACTTC.

The genes are TRBV7-9 and TRBJ2-5; 10 bases agree with TRBD2. V lost 4 bases and J lost 3; bases outside the gene matches: 8. Germline lookup yields CDR1 SEHNR and CDR2 FQNEAQ (reference sequence). The CDR3 runs 16 residues. The CDR3 DNA follows: TGTGCCAGCAGCTCCACCCTAGCGGGGGTGGAAGAGACCCAGTACTTC. This encodes CASSSTLAGVEETQYF.

The chain uses TRBV5-6 and TRBJ2-7; D ambiguous. Germline CDR1 is SGHDT and CDR2 is YYEEEE. The CDR3 extends over 13 amino acids. V dropped 0 bases and J dropped 8 bases, with 12 bases sitting between them. Here the CDR3 reads CASSLGVVPKQYF. Here the CDR3 DNA reads TGTGCCAGCAGCTTGGGAGTAGTCCCCAAGCAGTACTTC. The whole variable domain, filled in from reference TRBV5-6 and TRBJ2-7, reads DAGVTQSPTHLIKTRGQQVTLRCSPKSGHDTVSWYQQALGQGPQFIFQYYEEEERQRGNFPDRFSGHQFPNYSSELNVNALLLGDSALYLCASSLGVVPKQYFGPGTRLTVT.

This chain connects TRBV18 to TRBJ2-3; 10 bases match TRBD1. V was pared by 8 bases and J by 3 bases, with 5 bases of the junction left unmatched. The CDR3 has 14 amino acids. Germline values: CDR1 KGHSH, CDR2 LQKENI. In nucleotides, the CDR3 is TGTGCCAGCCCAATGGGACAGGGGACAGATACGCAGTATTTT. Translated: CASPMGQGTDTQYF.

The chain has TRBV6-1 and TRBJ2-7; D is ambiguous. CDR1 and CDR2 (germline): MNHNS, SASEGT. V was trimmed by 3 bases and J by 2 bases, leaving 11 bases between them. This CDR3 has 14 amino acids. CDR3 loop: CASSEWAITYEQYF. The CDR3 DNA follows: TGTGCCAGCAGTGAGTGGGCAATCACCTACGAGCAGTACTTC.

The rearrangement joins TRBV4-2 to TRBJ2-3; D possibly corresponds to TRBD1 (5 bases). Trimming pared 0 bases from V and 2 bases from J, leaving 12 bases between. The CDR3 totals 16 residues. Germline CDR1 LGHNA, CDR2 YNFKEQ. The CDR3, as DNA: TGTGCCAGCAGCCAAGAGGGTGGGGCCTCCACAGATACGCAGTATTTT. This codes for CASSQEGGASTDTQYF.

The chain employs TRBV5-4 and TRBJ2-2; 9 nucleotides line up with TRBD2. The CDR3 runs to 17 residues. V lost 0 bases, J lost 4 bases, and 7 bases stayed unmatched. Germline CDR1 SGHNT, CDR2 YYREEE (reference sequence). DNA for the CDR3: TGTGCCAGCAGCTTGGCCAGCTTAGCGGGGGTCACCGGGGAGCTGTTTTTT. It yields the protein CASSLASLAGVTGELFF.

This chain connects TRBV14 to TRBJ1-2, with 7 bases matching TRBD1. V trimming: 0 bases; J trimming: 3 bases; junction bases outside the gene matches: 4. Germline V CDR1 and CDR2: SGHDN, FVKESK. This CDR3 is built from 15 residues. The CDR3 loop reads CASSQDRDRDYGYTF. CDR3 coding DNA: TGTGCCAGCAGCCAAGATCGGGACAGAGACTATGGCTACACCTTC.

The chain is built from TRBV6-1 and TRBJ2-7; 8 bases line up with TRBD1. The CDR3 is 16 amino acids. V lost 4 bases to trimming and J lost 2 bases; unmatched junction nucleotides: 10. Per the germline V gene, CDR1 is MNHNS and CDR2 is SASEGT. This CDR3 is CASSADRGGRTYEQYF. The CDR3 coding sequence is TGTGCCAGCAGTGCTGACAGGGGAGGTCGGACCTACGAGCAGTACTTC.

The chain links TRBV6-5 to TRBJ2-3; D gene ambiguous. The CDR3 totals 16 residues. The V and J ends lost 2 bases and 2 bases respectively, with 14 bases between them. Per germline, CDR1 MNHEY and CDR2 SVGAGI. CDR3 sequence: CASSYVSDSNTDTQYF. Written as DNA, the CDR3 is TGTGCCAGCAGTTACGTGTCAGACTCAAACACAGATACGCAGTATTTT.

This chain connects TRBV6-5 to TRBJ1-2, with a possible D match to TRBD1 (5 bases). This CDR3 region has 13 residues. V was trimmed by 5 bases and J by 8 bases, leaving 15 bases between them. Germline V lookup: CDR1 MNHEY, CDR2 SVGAGI. The CDR3 DNA reads as TGTGCCAGCAGTGGCGACAGCCGACTGGGCTACACCTTC. Translation: CASSGDSRLGYTF.

The CDR3 bases are TGTGCCAGCAGTTTATTCCAGGGGTGGGAGATGGATGAAGCTTTCTTT. Its protein product is CASSLFQGWEMDEAFF. This chain links TRBV28 with TRBJ1-1, with a tentative D call TRBD1 (6 bases). The CDR3 loop spans 16 amino acids. Per the germline V gene, CDR1 is MDHEN and CDR2 is SYDVKM. V lost 1 base to trimming and J lost 7 bases, with 19 bases between them.

This clone was observed a handful of times. V usage is TRBV6-4 and J usage is TRBJ2-1, with TRBD2 identical over 12 bases. CDR3 length: 17 residues. Trimming at V came to 3 bases and at J to 9 bases, leaving 12 bases not matched to a gene. Germline lookup yields CDR1 MRHNA and CDR2 SNTAGT. The CDR3, as DNA: TGTGCCAGCAGTGAGACTAGCGGGAGTGGGGGAGTGGGTGAGCAGTTCTTC. Translating it yields CASSETSGSGGVGEQFF.